This T cell receptor beta chain stems from a study of blood T cell repertoires in COVID-19. Trimming cost V 5 bases and J 0 bases; bases outside gene matches: 8. The germline V gene has CDR1 ENHRY and CDR2 SYGVKD. The CDR3 totals 17 residues. Produced via immunoSEQ multiplex PCR; TCRdb's table is partial and in-frame only. This sample has tens of thousands of clones, with more than 85% found just once. The source of this sequence is a man aged 55 to 69 with active or convalescent COVID-19. The specimen sequenced was peripheral blood. The chain links TRBV10-3 to TRBJ2-7; 12 nucleotides match TRBD2. CDR3 amino acids: CAISPGTSGWSSYEQYF. The CDR3 DNA is TGTGCCATCAGTCCCGGGACTAGCGGGTGGAGCTCCTACGAGCAGTACTTC.